This T cell receptor (beta chain) was sequenced during a study of cytomegalovirus exposure and HLA in healthy donors. The study, taken as a whole, reports: The authors later linked a missense DCLRE1C variant to TCR beta V- and J-gene trimming.

The CDR3 contains 16 residues. V shed 3 bases and J shed 0 bases, with 12 bases lying between them. Germline lookup yields CDR1 LNHDA and CDR2 SQIVND (reference sequence). Those who donated were healthy bone marrow donors. As to this clone: Its target is unknown.

It was with 60 Vbeta and 13 Jbeta primers that the PCR ran. Authors' data handling: Roughly 9.9 million shared chains were among the roughly 80 million unique TCR beta chains that a later analysis counted. The table came from immunoSEQ multiplex PCR; TCRdb's copy has only in-frame clones and leaves some out. The V and J calls and clone size were taken over from that table, and D and trimming were inferred from the DNA. The table shows roughly 150,000 clones, with roughly 80% occurring only once. The sequenced material came from PBMCs. This TCR was sampled from a male donor in good health and CMV-seronegative. The chain carries TRBV19 and TRBJ1-5; the D gene is possibly TRBD1 (5 bases). CDR3 DNA: TGTGCCAGTAGTATGGGAACAGGCCATAGCAATCAGCCCCAGCATTTT. Protein product: CASSMGTGHSNQPQHF.